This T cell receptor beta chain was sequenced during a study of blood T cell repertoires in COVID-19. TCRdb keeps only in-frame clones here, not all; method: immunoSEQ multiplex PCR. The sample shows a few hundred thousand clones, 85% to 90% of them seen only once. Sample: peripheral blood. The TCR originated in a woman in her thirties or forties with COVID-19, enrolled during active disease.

The CDR3 coding sequence is TGTGCCAGCAGCTTGGCCTCCGGGACAGGGTATGGCTACACCTTC. This codes for CASSLASGTGYGYTF. The V gene is TRBV5-6, the J gene TRBJ1-2, with 9 bases that match TRBD1. Trimming cost V 0 bases and J 5 bases; bases outside gene matches: 5. The CDR3 is made up of 15 amino acids. Germline CDR1 and CDR2: SGHDT and YYEEEE.